This TCR beta chain was recovered during a study of cytomegalovirus exposure and HLA in healthy donors. Study-level findings and limits: HLA-A and HLA-B allele assignments for most subjects were reportedly predicted accurately using TCR beta sequences.

CDR3 length: 13 amino acids. Trimming left V 4 bases short and J 4 bases short, with 10 bases between. Germline V gene data show CDR1 as SNHLY and CDR2 as FYNNEI. This clone was seen only once. Its antigen is not identified. PCR amplification relied on 60 Vbeta primers (plus 13 Jbeta primers). Libraries were prepared by immunoSEQ multiplex PCR; TCRdb keeps only in-frame clonotypes and omits some of them. The sample gives some 130,000 clones, 81% of which show up once; 0.7% is in the top ten. The sample taken for sequencing was PBMCs. The origin of this receptor is a man between 18 and 29 years old in good health and CMV-seronegative. V is TRBV2 and J is TRBJ1-2, with D perhaps TRBD1 (5 bases). CDR3 residues: CASSGRESYGYTF. CDR3 bases: TGTGCCAGCAGTGGCAGGGAAAGCTATGGCTACACCTTC.